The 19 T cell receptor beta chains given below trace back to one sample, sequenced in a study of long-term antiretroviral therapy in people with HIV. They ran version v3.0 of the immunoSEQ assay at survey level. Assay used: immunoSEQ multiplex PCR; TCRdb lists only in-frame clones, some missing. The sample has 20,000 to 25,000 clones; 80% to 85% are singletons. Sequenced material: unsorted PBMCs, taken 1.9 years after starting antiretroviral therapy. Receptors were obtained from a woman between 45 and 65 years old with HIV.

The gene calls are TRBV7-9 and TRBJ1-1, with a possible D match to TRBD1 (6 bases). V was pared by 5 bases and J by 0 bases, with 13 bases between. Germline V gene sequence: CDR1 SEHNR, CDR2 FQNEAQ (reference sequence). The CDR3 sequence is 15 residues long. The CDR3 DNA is TGTGCCAGCAGCGGAACCGGGACACTGAACACTGAAGCTTTCTTT. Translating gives CASSGTGTLNTEAFF.

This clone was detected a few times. The CDR3 loop is CATSSEVNTEAFF. The CDR3 DNA is TGTGCCACCAGCAGCGAAGTCAACACTGAAGCTTTCTTT. The J gene is TRBJ1-1, the V gene TRBV15; D uncertain. The CDR3 contains 13 residues. Germline CDR1 is LNHNV and CDR2 is YYDKDF (reference sequence). V was shortened by 3 bases and J by 2 bases, with 7 bases between the two germline ends.

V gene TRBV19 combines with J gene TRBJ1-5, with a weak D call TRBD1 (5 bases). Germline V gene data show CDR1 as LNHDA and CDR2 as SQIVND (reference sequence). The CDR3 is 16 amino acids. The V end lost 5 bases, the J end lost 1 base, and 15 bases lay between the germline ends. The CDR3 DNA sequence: TGTGCCAGTAGTTCCCCCCCGGGACTCAGCAATCAGCCCCAGCATTTT. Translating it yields CASSSPPGLSNQPQHF. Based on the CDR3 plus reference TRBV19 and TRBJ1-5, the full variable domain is DGGITQSPKYLFRKEGQNVTLSCEQNLNHDAMYWYRQDPGQGLRLIYYSQIVNDFQKGDIAEGYSVSREKKESFPLTVTSAQKNPTAFYLCASSSPPGLSNQPQHFGDGTRLSIL.

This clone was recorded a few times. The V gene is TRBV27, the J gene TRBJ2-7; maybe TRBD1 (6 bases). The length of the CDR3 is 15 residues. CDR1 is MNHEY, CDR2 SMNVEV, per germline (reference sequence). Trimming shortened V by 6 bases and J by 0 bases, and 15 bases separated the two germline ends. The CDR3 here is CASRRTVTDSYEQYF. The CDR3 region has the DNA TGTGCCAGCAGACGGACAGTAACCGACTCCTACGAGCAGTACTTC.

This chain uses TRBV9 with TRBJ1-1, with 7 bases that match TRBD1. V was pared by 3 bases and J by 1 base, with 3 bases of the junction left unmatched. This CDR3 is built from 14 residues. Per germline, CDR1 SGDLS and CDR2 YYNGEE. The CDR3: CASSGQGRNTEAFF. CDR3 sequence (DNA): TGTGCCAGCAGCGGACAGGGAAGGAACACTGAAGCTTTCTTT.

The CDR3 sequence: CATSRDHLAGGNYEQYF. DNA for the CDR3: TGTGCCACCAGCAGAGATCACCTAGCGGGGGGGAACTACGAGCAGTACTTC. This chain connects TRBV15 to TRBJ2-5; 12 bases agree with TRBD2. The J call may be wrong; the DNA end is better matched by TRBJ2-7. CDR3 length equals 17 residues. Germline CDR1 LNHNV, CDR2 YYDKDF (reference sequence).

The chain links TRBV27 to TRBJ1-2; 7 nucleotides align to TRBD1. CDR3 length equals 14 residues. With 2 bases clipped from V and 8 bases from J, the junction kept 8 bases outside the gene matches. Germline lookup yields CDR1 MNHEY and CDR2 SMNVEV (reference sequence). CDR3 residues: CASSLDAGRGGYTF. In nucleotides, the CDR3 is TGTGCCAGCAGTTTAGACGCAGGCAGGGGGGGCTACACCTTC.

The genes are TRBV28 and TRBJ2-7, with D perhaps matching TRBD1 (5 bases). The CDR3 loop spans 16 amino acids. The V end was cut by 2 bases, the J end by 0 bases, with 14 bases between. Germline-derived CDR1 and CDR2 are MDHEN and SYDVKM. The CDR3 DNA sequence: TGTGCCAGCAGTTTAGCCGACAGAGGAAGCTCCTACGAGCAGTACTTC. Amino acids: CASSLADRGSSYEQYF.

The CDR3 DNA follows: TGTGCCAGCAGCCTAATGGCGGGGGCGAATGAGCAGTTCTTC. This translates into CASSLMAGANEQFF. The rearrangement joins TRBV11-1 to TRBJ2-1; the D gene is possibly TRBD2 (7 bases). The V end was cut by 5 bases, the J end by 7 bases, with 15 bases between. Germline CDR1 and CDR2: SGHAT and FQDESV (reference sequence). CDR3 length: 14 residues. The full variable domain, in which reference TRBV11-1 and TRBJ2-1 provide the parts outside the CDR3, is EAEVAQSPRYKITEKSQAVAFWCDPISGHATLYWYRQILGQGPELLVQFQDESVVDDSQLPKDRFSAERLKGVDSTLKIQPAELGDSAMYLCASSLMAGANEQFFGPGTRLTVL.

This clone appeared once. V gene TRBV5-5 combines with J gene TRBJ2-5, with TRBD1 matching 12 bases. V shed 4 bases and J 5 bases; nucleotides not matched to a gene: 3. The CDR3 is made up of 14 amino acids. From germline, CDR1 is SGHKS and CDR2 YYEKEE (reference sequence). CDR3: CASSGTGGGETQYF. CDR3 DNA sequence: TGTGCCAGCAGCGGGACAGGGGGCGGGGAGACCCAGTACTTC.

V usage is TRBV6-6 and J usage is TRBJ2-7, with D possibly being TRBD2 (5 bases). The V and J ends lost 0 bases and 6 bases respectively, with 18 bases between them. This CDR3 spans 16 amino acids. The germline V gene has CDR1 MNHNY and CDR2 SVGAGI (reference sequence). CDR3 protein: CASSYSMGFGLGEQYF. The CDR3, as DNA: TGTGCCAGCAGTTACTCGATGGGGTTCGGACTGGGCGAGCAGTACTTC.

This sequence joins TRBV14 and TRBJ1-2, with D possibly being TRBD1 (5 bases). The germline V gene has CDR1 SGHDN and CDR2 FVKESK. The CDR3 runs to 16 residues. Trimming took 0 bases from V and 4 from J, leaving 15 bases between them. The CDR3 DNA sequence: TGTGCCAGCAGCCAAGACGAGGGGACGGTCTCCTATGGCTACACCTTC. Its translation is CASSQDEGTVSYGYTF.

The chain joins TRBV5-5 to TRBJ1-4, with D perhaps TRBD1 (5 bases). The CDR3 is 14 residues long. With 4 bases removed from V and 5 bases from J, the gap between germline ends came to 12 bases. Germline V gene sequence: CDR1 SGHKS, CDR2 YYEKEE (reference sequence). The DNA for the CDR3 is TGTGCCAGCAGCGGGGGACTTTCGAATGAAAAACTGTTTTTT. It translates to CASSGGLSNEKLFF.

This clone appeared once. Written as DNA, the CDR3 is TGTGCCAGCAGTTACGAGGACAGGGGTTACGAGCAGTACTTC. Translation: CASSYEDRGYEQYF. The chain joins TRBV6-5 to TRBJ2-7; TRBD1 matches at 9 bases. The V gene's germline CDR1 is MNHEY and CDR2 SVGAGI. V trimming: 2 bases; J trimming: 4 bases; junction bases outside the gene matches: 3. This CDR3 contains 14 residues.

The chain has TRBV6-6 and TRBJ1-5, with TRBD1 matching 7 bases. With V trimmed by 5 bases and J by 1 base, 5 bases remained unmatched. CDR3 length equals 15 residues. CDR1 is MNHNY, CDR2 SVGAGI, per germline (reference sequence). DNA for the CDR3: TGTGCCAGCAGTGAGCCGGGACAGAGCAATCAGCCCCAGCATTTT. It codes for CASSEPGQSNQPQHF.

The CDR3 reads CASNGGSETQYF. In DNA, the CDR3 is TGTGCCAGCAATGGGGGGTCGGAGACCCAGTACTTC. The chain carries TRBV2 and TRBJ2-5; TRBD2 is a possible D gene (6 bases). CDR3 length: 12 amino acids. Germline V lookup: CDR1 SNHLY, CDR2 FYNNEI. Trimming removed 7 bases from V and 5 bases from J, with 11 bases in between.

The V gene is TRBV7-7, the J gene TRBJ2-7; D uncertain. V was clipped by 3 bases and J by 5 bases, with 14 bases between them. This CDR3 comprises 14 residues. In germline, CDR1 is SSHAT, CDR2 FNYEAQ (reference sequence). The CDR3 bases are TGTGCCAGCAGCTTCCAGACGGCCGACAACGAGCAGTACTTC. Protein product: CASSFQTADNEQYF.

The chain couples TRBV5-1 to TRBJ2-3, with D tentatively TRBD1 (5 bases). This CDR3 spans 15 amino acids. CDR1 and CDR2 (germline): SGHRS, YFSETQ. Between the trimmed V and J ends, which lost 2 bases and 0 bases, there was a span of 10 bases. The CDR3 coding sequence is TGCGCCAGCAGCTTCAAAGGGGCTAGCACAGATACGCAGTATTTT. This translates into CASSFKGASTDTQYF.

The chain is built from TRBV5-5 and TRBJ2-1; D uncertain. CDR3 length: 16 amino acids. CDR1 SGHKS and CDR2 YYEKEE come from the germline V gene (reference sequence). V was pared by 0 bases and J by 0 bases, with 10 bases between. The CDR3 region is CASSLAGFSSYNEQFF. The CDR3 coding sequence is TGTGCCAGCAGCTTGGCCGGCTTTAGCTCCTACAATGAGCAGTTCTTC.